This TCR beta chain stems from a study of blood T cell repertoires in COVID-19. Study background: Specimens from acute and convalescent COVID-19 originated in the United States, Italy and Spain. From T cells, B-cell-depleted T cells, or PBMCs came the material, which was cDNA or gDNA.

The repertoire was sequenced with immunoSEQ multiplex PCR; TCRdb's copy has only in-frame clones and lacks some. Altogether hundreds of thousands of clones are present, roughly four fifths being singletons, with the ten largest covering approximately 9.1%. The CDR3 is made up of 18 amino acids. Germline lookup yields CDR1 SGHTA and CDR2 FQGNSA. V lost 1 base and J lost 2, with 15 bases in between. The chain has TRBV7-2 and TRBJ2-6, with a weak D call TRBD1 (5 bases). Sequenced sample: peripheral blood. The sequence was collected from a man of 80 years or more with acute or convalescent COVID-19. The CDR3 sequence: CASSLGGRRGAGANVLTF. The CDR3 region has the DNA TGTGCCAGCAGCTTAGGTGGAAGAAGGGGCGCTGGGGCCAACGTCCTGACTTTC.